A selection of T cell receptor beta chains follows, all from one sample in a study of shared T cell receptors in the human thymus. Repertoires were generated with immunoSEQ multiplex PCR, while TCRdb's copy carries only in-frame clones and drops some. Found here are about 660,000 clones, 88% of them singletons; the top ten hold 0.01%. The sample was also reused in another study, on human thymus T cells.

Sequencing used thymocytes. These receptors originate from a boy younger than two with a congenital heart defect. Each CDR3 is given with its conserved first and last residue. The D gene is left open where the match is weak. Where a row states a size, it is once, few, many or the class of an expanded clone; other rows omit it.

-,TRBD1,TRBJ2-1,TRBV4-3,CASSQEGPDRDSYNEQFF,TGCGCCAGCAGCCAAGAGGGGCCGGACAGGGACTCCTACAATGAGCAGTTCTTC
-,-,TRBJ1-1,TRBV14,CASSGEGGRPTEAFF,TGTGCCAGCAGCGGGGAGGGGGGAAGACCGACTGAAGCTTTCTTT
-,TRBD1,TRBJ2-1,TRBV5-6,CASRPDRIHNEQFF,TGTGCCAGCAGACCGGACAGGATCCACAATGAGCAGTTCTTC
-,TRBD2,TRBJ2-1,TRBV5-4,CASSLLAGGPHNEQFF,TGTGCCAGCAGCTTGTTGGCGGGAGGGCCCCACAATGAGCAGTTCTTC
-,-,TRBJ2-7,TRBV27,CASSLSADRFSYEQYF,TGTGCCAGCAGTTTATCGGCCGACAGGTTCTCCTACGAGCAGTACTTC
-,-,TRBJ1-1,TRBV6-4,CASRAGTWNTEAFF,TGTGCCAGCAGGGCCGGGACATGGAACACTGAAGCTTTCTTT
-,TRBD2,TRBJ2-3,TRBV9,CATGGTSGTDTQYF,TGTGCCACTGGCGGGACTAGCGGCACAGATACGCAGTATTTT
-,TRBD2,TRBJ2-5,TRBV14,CASSQDGTSGRQETQYF,TGTGCCAGCAGCCAAGACGGGACTAGCGGGCGTCAAGAGACCCAGTACTTC
-,-,TRBJ1-4,TRBV28,CASSRGSSGNEKLFF,TGTGCCAGTTCAAGGGGCTCCTCTGGTAATGAAAAACTGTTTTTT
-,TRBD2,TRBJ2-7,TRBV11-3,CASSLAPPGRGDYEQYF,TGTGCCAGCAGCTTAGCCCCGCCAGGGAGGGGCGATTACGAGCAGTACTTC
few,TRBD1,TRBJ2-7,TRBV6-6,CASGRGRRSGYEQYF,TGTGCCAGCGGCAGGGGGCGACGATCAGGCTACGAGCAGTACTTC
-,-,TRBJ2-1,TRBV6-5,CASRFGTLVDEQFF,TGTGCCAGCAGATTCGGGACTCTGGTGGATGAGCAGTTCTTC
-,TRBD1,TRBJ2-6,TRBV5-1,CASSATGGEVQYSGANVLTF,TGCGCCAGCAGCGCCACAGGGGGCGAGGTCCAATACTCTGGGGCCAACGTCCTGACTTTC
-,-,TRBJ2-1,TRBV6-5,CASSPYPLGYNEQFF,TGTGCCAGCAGCCCATACCCCCTAGGTTACAATGAGCAGTTCTTC
-,TRBD2,TRBJ2-3,TRBV7-2,CASSTYAREDPYF,TGTGCCAGCAGCACCTACGCGCGGGAGGATCCGTATTTT
-,-,TRBJ2-1,TRBV7-9,CASSRRVPLHEQFF,TGTGCCAGCAGCCGGAGGGTTCCGCTACATGAGCAGTTCTTC
few,-,TRBJ2-1,TRBV28,CASSLWGHEQFF,TGTGCCAGCAGTTTATGGGGCCATGAGCAGTTCTTC
-,TRBD1,TRBJ2-7,TRBV18,CASSQLQGTDYEQYF,TGTGCCAGCTCACAACTACAGGGGACCGACTACGAGCAGTACTTC
-,TRBD2,TRBJ2-3,TRBV4-3,CASSPIFSGISTDTQYF,TGCGCCAGCAGCCCGATATTTAGCGGGATAAGCACAGATACGCAGTATTTT
-,TRBD1,TRBJ1-2,TRBV7-9,CASSLTGPRANYGYTF,TGTGCCAGCAGCCTGACAGGGCCAAGGGCTAACTATGGCTACACCTTC
-,TRBD1,TRBJ1-1,TRBV28,CATRDRGRAGTEAFF,TGTGCCACCCGGGACAGGGGGAGAGCGGGCACTGAAGCTTTCTTT
-,-,TRBJ2-3,TRBV6-5,CASSYAGNHGTQYF,TGTGCCAGCAGTTACGCGGGGAACCACGGTACGCAGTATTTT